This T cell receptor (beta chain) was retrieved from a study of blood T cells in healthy people across ages. Notes on this clonotype: No antigen is known for it.

General study points: In long-lived donors, naive CD4+ cell counts and diversity exceeded those of aged donors.

Germline V gene lookup returns CDR1 KGHSH and CDR2 LQKENI. This CDR3 comprises 16 residues. The junction had 1 base not matched to a gene; V was cut back by 0 bases and J by 1 base. The use of a sample-barcoded 5' primer and a J-beta primer mix characterized a second PCR of about 7 to 12 cycles. TCRdb reanalysed the 5' RACE reads using MiXCR and keeps one entry per CDR3 protein. The sample shows more than 1,400,000 distinct CDR3 sequences, around two fifths of them seen only once. This TCR was recovered from a woman aged 18-29 years in good health. This rearrangement joins TRBV18 to TRBJ2-2; 8 nucleotides agree with TRBD2. The specimen was blood. The CDR3 here is CASSPPLAENTGELFF. The CDR3 nucleotides are TGTGCCAGCTCACCACCACTAGCGGAGAACACCGGGGAGCTGTTTTTT.